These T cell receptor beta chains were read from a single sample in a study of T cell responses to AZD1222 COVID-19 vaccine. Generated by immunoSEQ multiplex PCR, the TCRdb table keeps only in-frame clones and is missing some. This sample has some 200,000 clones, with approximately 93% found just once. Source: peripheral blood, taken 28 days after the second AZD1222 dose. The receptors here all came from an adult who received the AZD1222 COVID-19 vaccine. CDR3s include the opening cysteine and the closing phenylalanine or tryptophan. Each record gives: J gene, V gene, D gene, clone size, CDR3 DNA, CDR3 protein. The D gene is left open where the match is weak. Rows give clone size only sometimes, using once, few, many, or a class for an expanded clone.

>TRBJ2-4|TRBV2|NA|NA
TGTGCCAGCAGTACAGGGCCTAGGAACATTCAGTACTTC
CASSTGPRNIQYF
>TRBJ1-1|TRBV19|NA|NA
TGTGCCAGTAGTACACAGAGTTACACTGAAGCTTTCTTT
CASSTQSYTEAFF
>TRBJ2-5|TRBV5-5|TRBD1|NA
TGTGCCAGCAGCAGGACAGGGGCTCAAGAGACCCAGTACTTC
CASSRTGAQETQYF
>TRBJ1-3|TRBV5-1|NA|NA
TGCGCCAGCAGCTTCGGGGCTGGAAACACCATATATTTT
CASSFGAGNTIYF
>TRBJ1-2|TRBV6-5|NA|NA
TGTCAATGGAGGGATACAGGGAACGCCTATGGCTACACCTTC
CQWRDTGNAYGYTF
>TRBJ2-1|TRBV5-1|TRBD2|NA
TGCGCCAGCAGCGGGACTAGCGGGATCCATGAGCAGTTCTTC
CASSGTSGIHEQFF
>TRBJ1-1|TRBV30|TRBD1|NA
TGTGCCTGGACAGGGGGCAAGTACACTGAAGCTTTCTTT
CAWTGGKYTEAFF
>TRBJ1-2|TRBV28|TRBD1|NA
TGTGCCAGCAGCAGATCCGGGACAGACCTCTATGGCTACACCTTC
CASSRSGTDLYGYTF
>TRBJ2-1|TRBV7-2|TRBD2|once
TGTGCCAGCAGCTTAGATAGCGGGGGGTACAATGAGCAGTTCTTC
CASSLDSGGYNEQFF
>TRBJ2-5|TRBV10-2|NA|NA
TGCGCCAGCAGTGGGGACTGGCGCCAAGAGACCCAGTACTTC
CASSGDWRQETQYF
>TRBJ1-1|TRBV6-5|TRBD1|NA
TGTGCCAGCAGCAACACAGGGGGCGCGGCTGAAGCTTTCTTT
CASSNTGGAAEAFF
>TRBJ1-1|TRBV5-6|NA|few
TGTGCCAGCAGCTTGGGAGAGGGGGGTGCTTTCTTT
CASSLGEGGAFF
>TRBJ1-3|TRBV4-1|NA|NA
TGCGCCAGCAGCCAAACAGGATTCTCTGGAAACACCATATATTTT
CASSQTGFSGNTIYF
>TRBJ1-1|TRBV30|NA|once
TGTGCCTGGCAGCACTTCAGGGTCATGAACACTGAAGCTTTCTTT
CAWQHFRVMNTEAFF
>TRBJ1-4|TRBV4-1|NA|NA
TGCGCCAGCAGCCAAGGAGGATTTCTTCCGGGAGCTAGAGAAAAACTGTTTTTT
CASSQGGFLPGAREKLFF
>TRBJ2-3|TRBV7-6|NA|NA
TGTGCCAGCAGCTTAGTAGTAAGTGGCCCGAGAGGTACGCAGTATTTT
CASSLVVSGPRGTQYF
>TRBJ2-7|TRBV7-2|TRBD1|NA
TGTGCCAGCAGCACTGGGACAGGGTTAACCTACGAGCAGTACTTC
CASSTGTGLTYEQYF
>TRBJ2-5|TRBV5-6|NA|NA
TGTGCCAGCAGCTTTTGGTTTAGTAAAGAGACCCAGTACTTC
CASSFWFSKETQYF
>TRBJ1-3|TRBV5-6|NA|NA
TGTGCCAGCAGCTTGTACCGGCTCAGCTCTGGAAACACCATATATTTT
CASSLYRLSSGNTIYF
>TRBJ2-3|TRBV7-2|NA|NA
TGTGCCAGCAGCTTAGAGGGAGCGCGAAGAAGGGTTGATACGCAGTATTTT
CASSLEGARRRVDTQYF
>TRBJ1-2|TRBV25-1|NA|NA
TGTGCCAGCAGTGAGTTGAGTTTTAACTATGGCTACACCTTC
CASSELSFNYGYTF
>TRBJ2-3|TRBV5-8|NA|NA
TGTGCCAGCAGCTTGGAGGTGGGCGGCGGAGATACGCAGTATTTT
CASSLEVGGGDTQYF
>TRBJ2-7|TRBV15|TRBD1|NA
TGTGCCACCAGCAGAGATAGGGCCGAGGACAGGGCCTACGAGCAGTACTTC
CATSRDRAEDRAYEQYF
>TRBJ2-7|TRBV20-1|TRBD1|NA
TGCAGTGCGCTGACAGGGCTCGAGTACTTC
CSALTGLEYF
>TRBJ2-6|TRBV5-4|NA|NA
TGTGCCAGCAGCCCCGTGGCCTCTGGGGCCAACGTCCTGACTTTC
CASSPVASGANVLTF
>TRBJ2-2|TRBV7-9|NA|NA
TGTGCCAGCAGCCTCCCCTACGTCGGGGAGCTGTTTTTT
CASSLPYVGELFF
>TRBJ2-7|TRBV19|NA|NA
TGTGCCAGTAGTAGACGCGACAGTAACGAGCAGTACTTC
CASSRRDSNEQYF
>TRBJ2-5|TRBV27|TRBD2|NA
TGTGCCAGCAGTCCCTGGACTAGCCGCCAAGAGACCCAGTACTTC
CASSPWTSRQETQYF
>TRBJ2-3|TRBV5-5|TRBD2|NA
TGTGCCAGCAGCTTGGGACTAGCGGTCACAGATACGCAGTATTTT
CASSLGLAVTDTQYF
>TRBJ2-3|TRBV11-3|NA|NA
TGTGCCAGCTCCCTTGGCGGATTAGAGGCAGATACGCAGTATTTT
CASSLGGLEADTQYF
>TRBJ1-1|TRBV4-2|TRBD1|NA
TGTGCCAGCAGCCAAGAGTTAGGGGGCGCGTTTACTGAAGCTTTCTTT
CASSQELGGAFTEAFF
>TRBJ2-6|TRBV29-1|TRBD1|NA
TGCAGCGTATGGAGTCCGGGACAGGCTTCGTCTGGGGCCAACGTCCTGACTTTC
CSVWSPGQASSGANVLTF
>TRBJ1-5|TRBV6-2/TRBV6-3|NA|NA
TGTGCCAGCAGTTACGCACAGCTACTCTTGGGCAATCAGCCCCAGCATTTT
CASSYAQLLLGNQPQHF
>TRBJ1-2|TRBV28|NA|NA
TGTGCCAGCAGTTTATCTGGACGGACGAAGGCCTTC
CASSLSGRTKAF
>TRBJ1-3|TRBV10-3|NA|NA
TGTGCCATCAGTGAGGGACTTGGATCTGGAAACACCATATATTTT
CAISEGLGSGNTIYF
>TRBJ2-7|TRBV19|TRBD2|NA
TGTGCCAGTAGTATCGCCGGGACTAGCCACACCTACGAGCAGTACTTC
CASSIAGTSHTYEQYF
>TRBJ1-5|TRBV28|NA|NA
TGTGCCAGCAGTTTATGGGAACCGTATAGCAATCAGCCCCAGCATTTT
CASSLWEPYSNQPQHF
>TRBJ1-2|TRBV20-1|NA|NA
TGCAGTGCTAGTGCCCCGGGGGACTATGGCTACACCTTC
CSASAPGDYGYTF
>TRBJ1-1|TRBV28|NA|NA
TGTGCCAGCAGAACAGGGCAGGTGAACACTGAAGCTTTCTTT
CASRTGQVNTEAFF
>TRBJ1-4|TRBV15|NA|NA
TGTGCCACCAGCAGAGATTCGAGGGAAGTGGAAAAACTGTTTTTT
CATSRDSREVEKLFF
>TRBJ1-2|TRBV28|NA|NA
TGTGCCAGCAGTTTGTTGGTGGGTCTTGCATCGGTAAGGCGCTCATATGGCTACACCTTC
CASSLLVGLASVRRSYGYTF
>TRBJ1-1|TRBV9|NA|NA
TGTGCCAGCAGCGTCGGACCCATGGCTCCCGGAGCTTTCTTT
CASSVGPMAPGAFF
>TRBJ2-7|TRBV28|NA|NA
TGTGCCAGCAGTCCCCCGAACTCCTACGAGCAGTACTTC
CASSPPNSYEQYF
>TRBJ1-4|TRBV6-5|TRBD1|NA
TGTGCCAGCAGCCCCAGGGGGAGGGGTAATGAAAAACTGTTTTTT
CASSPRGRGNEKLFF
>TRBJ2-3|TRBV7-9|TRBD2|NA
TGTGCCAGCAGAATCTACAGCGGGACTAGCGGGAAGCAGGAAGATACGCAGTATTTT
CASRIYSGTSGKQEDTQYF
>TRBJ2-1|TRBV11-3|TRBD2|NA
TGTGCCAGCAGCTTAGGGACTCAGCGGGAGATGGGCAATGAGCAGTTCTTC
CASSLGTQREMGNEQFF
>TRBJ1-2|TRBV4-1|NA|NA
TGCGCCAGCAGCCAAGTCCGGGACAACTATGGCTACACCTTC
CASSQVRDNYGYTF
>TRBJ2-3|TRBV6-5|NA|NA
TGTGCCAGCATTAAGTCCACGGATACGCAGTATTTT
CASIKSTDTQYF
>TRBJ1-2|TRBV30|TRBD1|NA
TGTGCCTGGAGTCGCCCCGACAGGGCGAACGGCTACACCTTC
CAWSRPDRANGYTF
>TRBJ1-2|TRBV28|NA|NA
TGTGCCAGCAGCCCCGGCGGGGGGCTCCTGACCTATGGCTACACCTTC
CASSPGGGLLTYGYTF
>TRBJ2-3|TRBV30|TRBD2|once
TGTGCCTGGAGTGGGACTAGCGGCCTACTGTATTTT
CAWSGTSGLLYF
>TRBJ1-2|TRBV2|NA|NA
TGTGCCAGCAGTGAAGCGCAGGGCAGAAACTATGGCTACACCTTC
CASSEAQGRNYGYTF